In this sample, the clone carrying this T cell receptor (beta chain) turned up once. Its antigen is as yet unknown. The data belong to a study of T cells in Graves' hyperthyroidism and ophthalmopathy. The study's findings and limits: Blood held most thyroid clonotypes expanded above 0.001 frequency.

The CDR3 contains 14 residues. V lost 1 base to trimming and J lost 12 bases, with 18 bases between them. Patients aged 18 to 65 had newly diagnosed hyperthyroidism that had lasted under 2 months. It was RNA transcripts that yielded the amplified TCR beta CDR3 regions. TCR CDR3 underwent first-round RT-PCR with the HTBI primer set. TCRdb itself ran the multiplex PCR reads through MiXCR, one entry per CDR3 protein. This sample has 650,000 to 850,000 distinct CDR3 sequences, with about 17% found just once. The sequenced sample consisted of blood. The receptor comes from a woman aged 45-65 years with Graves' hyperthyroidism that later progressed to Graves' ophthalmopathy. The V and J genes are TRBV12-3 or TRBV12-4 and TRBJ1-1; TRBD1 is a possible D gene (5 bases). Written as DNA, the CDR3 is TGTGCCAGCAGTTTAGGGGAGTGGGCCAGGGAAACTTTCTTT. This codes for CASSLGEWARETFF.